The TCR beta chain described here comes from a study of neurological immune-mediated disorders. A 10-nucleotide random UMI tagged transcripts in template-switch 5'RACE cDNA synthesis. In TCRdb, the 5' RACE reads were re-called with MiXCR into one record per CDR3 protein. The sample shows over 55,000 distinct CDR3 sequences, 2.5% of them seen only once. Trimming at V came to 4 bases and at J to 3 bases, leaving 10 bases not matched to a gene. This CDR3 has 16 residues. Germline loops: CDR1 SGHRS, CDR2 YFSETQ. This clonotype has a count of ten or more. This sequence was found in a man aged 45-65 years with multiple sclerosis. This rearrangement joins TRBV5-1 to TRBJ2-3; 8 bases are shared with TRBD2. Specimen: PBMCs. In DNA, the CDR3 is TGCGCCAGCAGCCGGGGGGGCGAGGTTTGGACAGATACGCAGTATTTT. Protein sequence: CASSRGGEVWTDTQYF.